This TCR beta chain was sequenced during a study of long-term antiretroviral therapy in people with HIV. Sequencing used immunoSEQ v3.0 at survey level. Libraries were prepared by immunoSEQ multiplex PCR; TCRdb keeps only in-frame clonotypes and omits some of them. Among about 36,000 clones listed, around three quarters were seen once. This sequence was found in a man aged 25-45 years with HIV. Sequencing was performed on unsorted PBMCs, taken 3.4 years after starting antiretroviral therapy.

CDR3 sequence (DNA): TGTGCTGGACAGGGAGGCACCGGGGAGCTGTTTTTT. Its translation: CAGQGGTGELFF. The rearrangement links TRBV6-6 to TRBJ2-2, with 8 bases fitting TRBD1. CDR1 is MNHNY, CDR2 SVGAGI, per germline (reference sequence). This CDR3 is 12 amino acids long.